Listed below are T cell receptor beta chains from one sample, sequenced in a study of T-cell reconstitution after alpha-beta-depleted transplantation in children. TCRdb redid the calling of the PCR reads with MiXCR, one entry per CDR3 protein. The sample yields roughly 120,000 distinct CDR3 sequences, 10% to 13% seen once. The starting material was PBMCs, obtained before TCRalphabeta/CD19-depleted stem cell transplant. These TCRs come from a boy aged 2 to 10 with acute lymphoblastic leukemia, due to receive a stem cell transplant. CDR3s include the opening cysteine and the closing phenylalanine or tryptophan. Each record gives: CDR3 protein, CDR3 DNA, J gene, V gene, D gene, clone size, CDR3 length. A D gene is named only where the DNA matches it firmly. Not every row has a clone size; where given, it reads once, few, many or a size class.

CDR3 protein: CASSRMPTLAGGPRELFF
CDR3 DNA: TGCGCCAGCAGCCGCATGCCGACCCTAGCGGGAGGGCCCCGGGAGCTGTTTTTT
J gene: TRBJ2-2
V gene: TRBV5-1
D gene: TRBD2
clone size: many
CDR3 length: 18

CDR3 protein: CASSYSGTGGENEKLFF
CDR3 DNA: TGTGCCAGCAGTTATAGCGGAACAGGGGGGGAAAATGAAAAACTGTTTTTT
J gene: TRBJ1-4
V gene: TRBV6-6
D gene: TRBD1
clone size: many
CDR3 length: 17

CDR3 protein: CASSVLNYGYTF
CDR3 DNA: TGTGCCAGCAGTGTTCTGAACTATGGCTACACCTTC
J gene: TRBJ1-2
V gene: TRBV2
D gene: -
clone size: few
CDR3 length: 12

CDR3 protein: CASSLTGRGNDEQYF
CDR3 DNA: TGCGCCAGCAGCTTGACGGGCAGGGGGAACGACGAGCAGTACTTC
J gene: TRBJ2-7
V gene: TRBV5-1
D gene: TRBD1
clone size: few
CDR3 length: 15

CDR3 protein: CAWRSELAAFF
CDR3 DNA: TGTGCCTGGAGATCGGAGTTAGCAGCTTTCTTT
J gene: TRBJ1-1
V gene: TRBV30
D gene: -
clone size: few
CDR3 length: 11

CDR3 protein: CSAKDRGNTIYF
CDR3 DNA: TGCAGTGCCAAGGACCGTGGAAACACCATATATTTT
J gene: TRBJ1-3
V gene: TRBV20-1
D gene: -
clone size: -
CDR3 length: 12

CDR3 protein: CASSLFGASTDTQYF
CDR3 DNA: TGCGCCAGCAGCTTGTTCGGAGCTAGCACAGATACGCAGTATTTT
J gene: TRBJ2-3
V gene: TRBV5-1
D gene: -
clone size: many
CDR3 length: 15

CDR3 protein: CATSGHRGLSYGYTF
CDR3 DNA: TGTGCCACCAGTGGCCACAGGGGGCTCAGCTATGGCTACACCTTC
J gene: TRBJ1-2
V gene: TRBV24-1
D gene: TRBD1
clone size: many
CDR3 length: 15

CDR3 protein: CASSPRWVGTYEQYF
CDR3 DNA: TGTGCCAGCAGCCCCAGATGGGTGGGGACCTACGAGCAGTACTTC
J gene: TRBJ2-7
V gene: TRBV28
D gene: -
clone size: -
CDR3 length: 15

CDR3 protein: CSAQQTQETQYF
CDR3 DNA: TGCAGTGCACAGCAGACCCAAGAGACCCAGTACTTC
J gene: TRBJ2-5
V gene: TRBV20-1
D gene: -
clone size: many
CDR3 length: 12

CDR3 protein: CASSSSRRQTQYF
CDR3 DNA: TGTGCCAGCAGCTCATCCCGGAGACAGACCCAGTACTTC
J gene: TRBJ2-5
V gene: TRBV7-7
D gene: -
clone size: few
CDR3 length: 13

CDR3 protein: CSASRGLQETQYF
CDR3 DNA: TGCAGTGCTTCCAGGGGGCTCCAAGAGACCCAGTACTTC
J gene: TRBJ2-5
V gene: TRBV20-1
D gene: TRBD1
clone size: many
CDR3 length: 13

CDR3 protein: CASSPFTGGLYGYTF
CDR3 DNA: TGTGCCAGCTCACCGTTTACCGGGGGCCTTTATGGCTACACCTTC
J gene: TRBJ1-2
V gene: TRBV18
D gene: -
clone size: -
CDR3 length: 15

CDR3 protein: CASSFGRVVLNEQFF
CDR3 DNA: TGTGCCAGCAGTTTTGGGAGGGTGGTTTTAAATGAGCAGTTCTTC
J gene: TRBJ2-1
V gene: TRBV12-3/TRBV12-4
D gene: TRBD2
clone size: many
CDR3 length: 15

CDR3 protein: CASSFSQGAASNEQFF
CDR3 DNA: TGTGCCAGCAGTTTTTCGCAAGGGGCGGCTAGCAATGAGCAGTTCTTC
J gene: TRBJ2-1
V gene: TRBV27
D gene: -
clone size: -
CDR3 length: 16

CDR3 protein: CSAAVAGGETQYF
CDR3 DNA: TGCAGTGCCGCGGTAGCGGGAGGAGAGACCCAGTACTTC
J gene: TRBJ2-5
V gene: TRBV20-1
D gene: TRBD2
clone size: many
CDR3 length: 13

CDR3 protein: CATSDPRVLGNEQFF
CDR3 DNA: TGTGCCACCAGTGATCCCAGGGTTTTGGGCAATGAGCAGTTCTTC
J gene: TRBJ2-1
V gene: TRBV24-1
D gene: -
clone size: few
CDR3 length: 15

CDR3 protein: CASSLGLLNTEAFF
CDR3 DNA: TGCGCCAGCAGCTTGGGACTTCTGAACACTGAAGCTTTCTTT
J gene: TRBJ1-1
V gene: TRBV5-1
D gene: -
clone size: many
CDR3 length: 14

CDR3 protein: CASSLEWGGPYEQYF
CDR3 DNA: TGTGCCAGCAGTTTGGAGTGGGGGGGCCCCTACGAGCAGTACTTC
J gene: TRBJ2-7
V gene: TRBV6-5
D gene: -
clone size: many
CDR3 length: 15

CDR3 protein: CASSEAAGDSYEQYF
CDR3 DNA: TGTGCCAGCAGTGAAGCAGCGGGGGACTCCTACGAGCAGTACTTC
J gene: TRBJ2-7
V gene: TRBV25-1
D gene: TRBD2
clone size: -
CDR3 length: 15

CDR3 protein: CASSPGGGGAGNEQFF
CDR3 DNA: TGTGCCAGCAGCCCCGGGGGTGGGGGCGCGGGGAATGAGCAGTTCTTC
J gene: TRBJ2-1
V gene: TRBV12-3/TRBV12-4
D gene: -
clone size: many
CDR3 length: 16

CDR3 protein: CASSLGGPSDTQYF
CDR3 DNA: TGTGCCAGCAGCTTGGGAGGGCCCTCAGATACGCAGTATTTT
J gene: TRBJ2-3
V gene: TRBV7-9
D gene: TRBD2
clone size: -
CDR3 length: 14

CDR3 protein: CAKTPGQNNSPLHF
CDR3 DNA: TGTGCCAAAACCCCGGGACAGAATAATTCACCCCTCCACTTT
J gene: TRBJ1-6
V gene: TRBV27
D gene: TRBD1
clone size: -
CDR3 length: 14

CDR3 protein: CSVVSRGQIGYEQYF
CDR3 DNA: TGCAGCGTTGTTAGCAGGGGGCAAATTGGCTACGAGCAGTACTTC
J gene: TRBJ2-7
V gene: TRBV29-1
D gene: TRBD1
clone size: few
CDR3 length: 15

CDR3 protein: CSAPGLAAFRETQYF
CDR3 DNA: TGCAGTGCCCCAGGACTAGCAGCATTTAGAGAGACCCAGTACTTC
J gene: TRBJ2-5
V gene: TRBV20-1
D gene: TRBD2
clone size: -
CDR3 length: 15

CDR3 protein: CSAPRGWENPDEQYF
CDR3 DNA: TGCAGTGCTCCTAGAGGGTGGGAGAATCCCGACGAGCAGTACTTC
J gene: TRBJ2-7
V gene: TRBV20-1
D gene: -
clone size: -
CDR3 length: 15

CDR3 protein: CASSFGGDGYEQYF
CDR3 DNA: TGTGCCAGCAGCTTCGGCGGGGACGGCTACGAGCAGTACTTC
J gene: TRBJ2-7
V gene: TRBV7-8
D gene: -
clone size: few
CDR3 length: 14

CDR3 protein: CASSSPTRTANTEAFF
CDR3 DNA: TGTGCCAGCAGCTCACCCACCCGGACAGCGAACACTGAAGCTTTCTTT
J gene: TRBJ1-1
V gene: TRBV7-9
D gene: -
clone size: few
CDR3 length: 16

CDR3 protein: CSAVTGFGTEAFF
CDR3 DNA: TGCAGCGCGGTGACAGGGTTTGGAACTGAAGCTTTCTTT
J gene: TRBJ1-1
V gene: TRBV29-1
D gene: TRBD1
clone size: few
CDR3 length: 13

CDR3 protein: CASSTIPGQLRTGEAFF
CDR3 DNA: TGTGCCAGCAGTACCATCCCGGGACAGTTACGAACAGGTGAAGCTTTCTTT
J gene: TRBJ1-1
V gene: TRBV6-2/TRBV6-3
D gene: TRBD1
clone size: few
CDR3 length: 17

CDR3 protein: CSARDPLSGADYEQYF
CDR3 DNA: TGCAGTGCTAGAGACCCACTTAGCGGGGCTGACTACGAGCAGTACTTC
J gene: TRBJ2-7
V gene: TRBV20-1
D gene: TRBD2
clone size: -
CDR3 length: 16

CDR3 protein: CASKRGRGPGNTIYF
CDR3 DNA: TGTGCCAGCAAGCGGGGTCGGGGACCCGGAAACACCATATATTTT
J gene: TRBJ1-3
V gene: TRBV6-1
D gene: -
clone size: few
CDR3 length: 15

CDR3 protein: CASSLSAGSAGELFF
CDR3 DNA: TGTGCCAGCAGCTTATCGGCTGGTAGCGCCGGGGAGCTGTTTTTT
J gene: TRBJ2-2
V gene: TRBV7-3
D gene: -
clone size: few
CDR3 length: 15

CDR3 protein: CSARPHNEQFF
CDR3 DNA: TGCAGTGCTAGACCCCATAATGAGCAGTTCTTC
J gene: TRBJ2-1
V gene: TRBV20-1
D gene: -
clone size: -
CDR3 length: 11

CDR3 protein: CASPRRLASTDTQYF
CDR3 DNA: TGTGCCAGCCCGAGGAGGCTAGCTTCAACAGATACGCAGTATTTT
J gene: TRBJ2-3
V gene: TRBV2
D gene: -
clone size: few
CDR3 length: 15

CDR3 protein: CASSRLRDSWTDTQYF
CDR3 DNA: TGTGCCAGCAGTAGACTCCGGGACTCGTGGACAGATACGCAGTATTTT
J gene: TRBJ2-3
V gene: TRBV6-1
D gene: -
clone size: few
CDR3 length: 16

CDR3 protein: CASSLTGQGMNTEAFF
CDR3 DNA: TGCGCCAGCAGCTTGACCGGACAGGGGATGAACACTGAAGCTTTCTTT
J gene: TRBJ1-1
V gene: TRBV5-1
D gene: TRBD1
clone size: -
CDR3 length: 16

CDR3 protein: CASSLGGRVQETQYF
CDR3 DNA: TGTGCCAGCAGCTTGGGCGGGAGGGTCCAAGAGACCCAGTACTTC
J gene: TRBJ2-5
V gene: TRBV5-8
D gene: TRBD2
clone size: few
CDR3 length: 15

CDR3 protein: CASSQHSLNTEAFF
CDR3 DNA: TGTGCCAGCTCGCAGCACAGTTTGAACACTGAAGCTTTCTTT
J gene: TRBJ1-1
V gene: TRBV2
D gene: -
clone size: few
CDR3 length: 14

CDR3 protein: CASSLEGAGVTEQFF
CDR3 DNA: TGCGCCAGCAGCTTGGAGGGAGCGGGAGTGACTGAGCAGTTCTTC
J gene: TRBJ2-1
V gene: TRBV5-1
D gene: TRBD2
clone size: many
CDR3 length: 15

CDR3 protein: CASSQVGGRESGELFF
CDR3 DNA: TGTGCCAGCAGCCAAGTTGGTGGCAGGGAATCCGGGGAGCTGTTTTTT
J gene: TRBJ2-2
V gene: TRBV3-1
D gene: -
clone size: few
CDR3 length: 16

CDR3 protein: CASTPRGPHSYNEQFF
CDR3 DNA: TGTGCCAGCACCCCCCGGGGACCGCACTCCTACAATGAGCAGTTCTTC
J gene: TRBJ2-1
V gene: TRBV27
D gene: -
clone size: few
CDR3 length: 16

CDR3 protein: CASIRQGRNSPLHF
CDR3 DNA: TGCGCCAGCATCAGGCAGGGGCGAAATTCACCCCTCCACTTT
J gene: TRBJ1-6
V gene: TRBV5-1
D gene: -
clone size: -
CDR3 length: 14

CDR3 protein: CASSQGTYEQYF
CDR3 DNA: TGTGCCAGCAGCCAAGGTACCTACGAGCAGTACTTC
J gene: TRBJ2-7
V gene: TRBV3-1
D gene: -
clone size: many
CDR3 length: 12

CDR3 protein: CSARGGLNTEAFF
CDR3 DNA: TGCAGTGCTAGGGGGGGTCTGAACACTGAAGCTTTCTTT
J gene: TRBJ1-1
V gene: TRBV20-1
D gene: -
clone size: -
CDR3 length: 13

CDR3 protein: CASGTKQGLNNSPLHF
CDR3 DNA: TGTGCCAGCGGGACAAAACAGGGTCTTAATAATTCACCCCTCCACTTT
J gene: TRBJ1-6
V gene: TRBV7-9
D gene: -
clone size: -
CDR3 length: 16

CDR3 protein: CASSPSTGGNEQFF
CDR3 DNA: TGTGCCAGCAGTCCCAGTACCGGGGGGAATGAGCAGTTCTTC
J gene: TRBJ2-1
V gene: TRBV12-3/TRBV12-4
D gene: TRBD2
clone size: few
CDR3 length: 14

CDR3 protein: CASSLVQAGYNEQFF
CDR3 DNA: TGTGCCAGCAGCTTAGTTCAAGCGGGGTACAATGAGCAGTTCTTC
J gene: TRBJ2-1
V gene: TRBV7-2
D gene: TRBD2
clone size: -
CDR3 length: 15

CDR3 protein: CASSPRLAPSEQYF
CDR3 DNA: TGTGCCAGCAGCCCGAGACTAGCCCCTTCCGAGCAGTACTTC
J gene: TRBJ2-7
V gene: TRBV9
D gene: TRBD2
clone size: -
CDR3 length: 14

CDR3 protein: CASSQDPLAGGQNTQYF
CDR3 DNA: TGTGCCAGCAGCCAAGATCCCTTAGCGGGAGGGCAAAATACGCAGTATTTT
J gene: TRBJ2-3
V gene: TRBV3-1
D gene: TRBD2
clone size: few
CDR3 length: 17

CDR3 protein: CSARKLGQPYQETQYF
CDR3 DNA: TGCAGTGCTAGAAAACTGGGACAGCCGTACCAAGAGACCCAGTACTTC
J gene: TRBJ2-5
V gene: TRBV20-1
D gene: TRBD1
clone size: many
CDR3 length: 16

CDR3 protein: CASSLALTGTKNTGELFF
CDR3 DNA: TGCGCCAGCAGCTTGGCTTTAACCGGGACTAAGAACACCGGGGAGCTGTTTTTT
J gene: TRBJ2-2
V gene: TRBV5-1
D gene: TRBD2
clone size: -
CDR3 length: 18

CDR3 protein: CASSVGLLQETQYF
CDR3 DNA: TGCGCCAGCAGCGTGGGGCTCCTACAAGAGACCCAGTACTTC
J gene: TRBJ2-5
V gene: TRBV5-1
D gene: -
clone size: -
CDR3 length: 14

CDR3 protein: CSARGSAGGPGEQFF
CDR3 DNA: TGCAGTGCTAGAGGGTCAGCGGGAGGGCCCGGTGAGCAGTTCTTC
J gene: TRBJ2-1
V gene: TRBV20-1
D gene: TRBD2
clone size: -
CDR3 length: 15

CDR3 protein: CSAGTGTYEQYF
CDR3 DNA: TGCAGTGCGGGAACAGGGACCTACGAGCAGTACTTC
J gene: TRBJ2-7
V gene: TRBV20-1
D gene: -
clone size: few
CDR3 length: 12